This entry describes one TCR beta chain. The target antigen is unknown. This specimen belongs to a study of T cell responses to AZD1222 COVID-19 vaccine. Overall study findings and caveats: There were vaccine-associated CD4 TCRs across spike, dominant at 160-218 and 743-854.

Only in-frame clones appear in the TCRdb table, and some are missing; sequencing was by immunoSEQ multiplex PCR. The sample includes over 50,000 clones, about four fifths of them seen just once. Looked up from germline, CDR1 is MGHRA and CDR2 is YSYEKL. V lost 3 bases to trimming and J lost 9 bases, with 20 bases between them. The CDR3 loop spans 16 amino acids. This TCR was recovered from an adult who received the AZD1222 COVID-19 vaccine. The material sequenced was peripheral blood, taken 28 days after the second AZD1222 dose. This rearrangement joins TRBV4-1 to TRBJ2-2; D ambiguous. In DNA, the CDR3 is TGCGCCAGCAGCCAGGTGTCAGTGGGGTGGGGTTGGGAGCTGTTTTTT. It specifies CASSQVSVGWGWELFF.